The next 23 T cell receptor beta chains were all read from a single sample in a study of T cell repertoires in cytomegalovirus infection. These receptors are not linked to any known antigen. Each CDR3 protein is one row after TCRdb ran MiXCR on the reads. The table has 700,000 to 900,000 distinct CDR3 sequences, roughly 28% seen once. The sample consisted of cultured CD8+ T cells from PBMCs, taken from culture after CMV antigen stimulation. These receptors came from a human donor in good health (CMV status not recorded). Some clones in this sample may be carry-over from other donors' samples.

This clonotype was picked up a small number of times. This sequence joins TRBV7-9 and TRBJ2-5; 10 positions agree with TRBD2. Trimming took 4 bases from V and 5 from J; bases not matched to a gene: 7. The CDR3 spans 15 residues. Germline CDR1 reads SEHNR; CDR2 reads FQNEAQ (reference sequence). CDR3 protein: CASSYQRGGEETQYF. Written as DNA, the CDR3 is TGTGCCAGCAGCTACCAGCGGGGGGGCGAGGAGACCCAGTACTTC.

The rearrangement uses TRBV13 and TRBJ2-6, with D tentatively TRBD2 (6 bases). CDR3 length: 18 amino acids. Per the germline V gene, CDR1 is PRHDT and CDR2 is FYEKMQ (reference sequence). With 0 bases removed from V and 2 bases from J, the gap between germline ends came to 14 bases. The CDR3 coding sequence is TGTGCCAGCAGCTTAGGCTCCGACGGGGGAACTGGGGCCAACGTCCTGACTTTC. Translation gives CASSLGSDGGTGANVLTF. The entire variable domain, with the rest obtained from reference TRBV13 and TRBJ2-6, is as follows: AAGVIQSPRHLIKEKRETATLKCYPIPRHDTVYWYQQGPGQDPQFLISFYEKMQSDKGSIPDRFSAQQFSDYHSELNMSSLELGDSALYFCASSLGSDGGTGANVLTFGAGSRLTVL.

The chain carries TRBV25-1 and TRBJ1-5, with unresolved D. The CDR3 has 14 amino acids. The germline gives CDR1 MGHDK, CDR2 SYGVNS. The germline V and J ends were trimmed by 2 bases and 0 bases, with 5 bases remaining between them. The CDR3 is CASSEGYSNQPQHF. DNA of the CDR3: TGTGCCAGCAGTGAAGGTTATAGCAATCAGCCCCAGCATTTT.

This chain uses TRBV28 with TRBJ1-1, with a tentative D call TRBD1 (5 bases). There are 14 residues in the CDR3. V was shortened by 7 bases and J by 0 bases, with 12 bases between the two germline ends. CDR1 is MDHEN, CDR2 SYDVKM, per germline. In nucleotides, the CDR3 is TGTGCCAGCACCGTGGGGGGTCTGAACACTGAAGCTTTCTTT. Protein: CASTVGGLNTEAFF.

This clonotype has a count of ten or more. As DNA, the CDR3 is TGCGCCAGCAGCCAGGGACTAGCGGGGACGACCTACGAGCAGTACTTC. Its translation: CASSQGLAGTTYEQYF. V and J are TRBV4-1 and TRBJ2-7; 13 bases line up with TRBD2. Germline-derived CDR1 and CDR2 are MGHRA and YSYEKL. The CDR3 totals 16 residues. J was trimmed by 2 bases and V by 3 bases; bases with no gene match: 4.

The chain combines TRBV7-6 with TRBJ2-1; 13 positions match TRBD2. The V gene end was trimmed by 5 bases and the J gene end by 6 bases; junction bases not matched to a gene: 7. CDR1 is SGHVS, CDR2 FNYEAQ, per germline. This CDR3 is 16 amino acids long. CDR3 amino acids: CASSHQLAGGINEQFF. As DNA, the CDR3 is TGTGCCAGCAGCCACCAACTAGCGGGGGGGATCAATGAGCAGTTCTTC.

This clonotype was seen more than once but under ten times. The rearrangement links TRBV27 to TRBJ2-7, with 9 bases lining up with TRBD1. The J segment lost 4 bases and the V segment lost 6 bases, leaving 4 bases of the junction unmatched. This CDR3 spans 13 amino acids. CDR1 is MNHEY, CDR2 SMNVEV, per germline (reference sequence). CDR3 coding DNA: TGTGCCAGCAGCTATGACAGGGGGTACGAGCAGTACTTC. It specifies CASSYDRGYEQYF.

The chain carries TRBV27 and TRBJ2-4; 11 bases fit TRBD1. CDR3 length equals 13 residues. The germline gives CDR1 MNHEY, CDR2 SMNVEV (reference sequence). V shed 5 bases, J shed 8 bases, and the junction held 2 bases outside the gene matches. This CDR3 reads CASSGTGGDIQYF. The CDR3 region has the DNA TGTGCCAGCAGTGGGACAGGGGGAGACATTCAGTACTTC.

CDR3 DNA: TGCAGTGCTAGAGATCTCGAGGGATCCTACAATGAGCAGTTCTTC. It yields the protein CSARDLEGSYNEQFF. The chain recombines TRBV20-1 with TRBJ2-1, with D possibly TRBD2 on 5 matching bases. V was trimmed by 0 bases and J by 1 base, leaving 10 bases between them. Germline V CDR1 and CDR2: DFQATT, SNEGSKA (reference sequence). The CDR3 has 15 residues.

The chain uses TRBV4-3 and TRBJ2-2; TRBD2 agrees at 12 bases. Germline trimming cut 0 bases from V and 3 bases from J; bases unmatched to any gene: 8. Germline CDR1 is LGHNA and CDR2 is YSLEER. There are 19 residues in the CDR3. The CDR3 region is CASSQDRLAGGLDTGELFF. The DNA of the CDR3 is TGCGCCAGCAGCCAAGATAGGCTAGCGGGGGGGCTAGACACCGGGGAGCTGTTTTTT.

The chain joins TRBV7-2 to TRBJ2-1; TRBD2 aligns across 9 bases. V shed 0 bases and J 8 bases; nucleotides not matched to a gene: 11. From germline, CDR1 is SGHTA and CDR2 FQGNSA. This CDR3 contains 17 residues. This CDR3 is CASSLAGGGAAGDEQFF. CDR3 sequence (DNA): TGTGCCAGCAGCTTAGCGGGCGGGGGGGCCGCGGGGGATGAGCAGTTCTTC.

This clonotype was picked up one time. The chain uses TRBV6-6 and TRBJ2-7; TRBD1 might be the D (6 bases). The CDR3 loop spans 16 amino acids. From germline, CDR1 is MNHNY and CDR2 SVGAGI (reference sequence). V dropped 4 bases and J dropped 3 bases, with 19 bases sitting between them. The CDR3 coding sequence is TGTGCCAGCAGTTTAAGTACAAGAGGACAGATCTACGAGCAGTACGTC. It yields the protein CASSLSTRGQIYEQYV.

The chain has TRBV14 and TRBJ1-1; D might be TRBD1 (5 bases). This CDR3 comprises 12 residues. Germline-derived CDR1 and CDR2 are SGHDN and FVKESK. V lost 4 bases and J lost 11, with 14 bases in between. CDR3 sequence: CASSPGGLHAFF. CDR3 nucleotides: TGTGCCAGCAGCCCCGGGGGGTTGCATGCTTTCTTT.

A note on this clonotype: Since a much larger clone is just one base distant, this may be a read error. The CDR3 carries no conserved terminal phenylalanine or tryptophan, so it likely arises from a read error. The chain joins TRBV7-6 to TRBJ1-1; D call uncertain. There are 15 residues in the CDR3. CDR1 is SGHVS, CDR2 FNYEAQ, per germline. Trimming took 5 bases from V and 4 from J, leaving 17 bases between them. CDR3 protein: CASSPGSLLGTEAFV. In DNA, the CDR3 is TGTGCCAGCAGCCCCGGGTCCCTACTGGGCACTGAAGCTTTCGTT.

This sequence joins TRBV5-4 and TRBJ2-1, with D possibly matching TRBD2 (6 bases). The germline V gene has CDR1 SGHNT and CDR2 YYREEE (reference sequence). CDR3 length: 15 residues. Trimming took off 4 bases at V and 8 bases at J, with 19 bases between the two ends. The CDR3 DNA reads TGTGCCAGCAGCCCGGGACTCTTCCTGGGGGATGAGCAGTTCTTC. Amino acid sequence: CASSPGLFLGDEQFF.

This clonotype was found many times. CDR3 coding DNA: TGTGCCAGCTTGGACAGCTATGGCTACACCTTC. This translates into CASLDSYGYTF. V usage is TRBV6-1 and J usage is TRBJ1-2; TRBD1 is a possible D gene (6 bases). Germline CDR1 and CDR2: MNHNS and SASEGT. This CDR3 contains 11 residues. The ends were cut back, 8 bases at V and 4 bases at J, with 8 bases in the middle.

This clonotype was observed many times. In DNA form, the CDR3 reads TGTGCCACCAGTCCCCAACAGGGGGCTAAAAATAGCAATCAGCCCCAGCATTTT. It is translated as CATSPQQGAKNSNQPQHF. V gene TRBV24-1 combines with J gene TRBJ1-5; 9 bases agree with TRBD1. V shed 6 bases, J shed 0 bases, and the junction held 11 bases outside the gene matches. This CDR3 has 18 residues. The germline CDR1 and CDR2 sequences are KGHDR and SFDVKD.

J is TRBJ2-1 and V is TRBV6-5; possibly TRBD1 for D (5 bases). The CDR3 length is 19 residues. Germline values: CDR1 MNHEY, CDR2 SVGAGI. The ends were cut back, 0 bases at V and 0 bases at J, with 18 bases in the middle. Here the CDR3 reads CASSYSKGSQGYSYNEQFF. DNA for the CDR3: TGTGCCAGCAGTTACTCGAAGGGGTCCCAGGGCTACTCCTACAATGAGCAGTTCTTC.

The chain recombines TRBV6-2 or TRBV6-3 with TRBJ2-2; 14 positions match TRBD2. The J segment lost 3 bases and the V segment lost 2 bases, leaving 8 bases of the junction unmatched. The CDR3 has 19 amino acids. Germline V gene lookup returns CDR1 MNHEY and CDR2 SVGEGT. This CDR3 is CASSYPGLAGGPYTGELFF. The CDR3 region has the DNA TGTGCCAGCAGTTACCCCGGACTAGCGGGGGGCCCTTACACCGGGGAGCTGTTTTTT.

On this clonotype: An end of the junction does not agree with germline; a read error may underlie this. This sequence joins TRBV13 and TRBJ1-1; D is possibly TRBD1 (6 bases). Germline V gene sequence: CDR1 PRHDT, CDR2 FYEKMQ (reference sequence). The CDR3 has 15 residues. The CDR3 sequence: CTSSLGGNSRTEAFF. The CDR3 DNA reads TGTACCAGCAGCTTAGGGGGAAACAGCAGGACTGAAGCTTTCTTT.

CDR3 protein: CASSLVISDYEQYF. The CDR3, as DNA: TGCGCCAGCAGCTTGGTAATCAGTGACTACGAGCAGTACTTC. V gene TRBV5-1 combines with J gene TRBJ2-7; no firm D call. The length of the CDR3 is 14 residues. The V gene's germline CDR1 is SGHRS and CDR2 YFSETQ. Trimming shortened V by 0 bases and J by 3 bases, and 10 bases separated the two germline ends. The full variable domain, completed using reference TRBV5-1 and TRBJ2-7, is KAGVTQTPRYLIKTRGQQVTLSCSPISGHRSVSWYQQTPGQGLQFLFEYFSETQRNKGNFPGRFSGRQFSNSRSEMNVSTLELGDSALYLCASSLVISDYEQYFGPGTRLTVT.

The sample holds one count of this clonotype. DNA of the CDR3: TGTGCCAGCGGGATATTAGCGGGGGCGTTAAGTGAGCAGTTCTTC. Encoded protein: CASGILAGALSEQFF. V and J are TRBV7-3 and TRBJ2-1; 9 bases match TRBD2. The germline V gene has CDR1 SGHTA and CDR2 FQGTGA. V shed 8 bases and J 9 bases; nucleotides not matched to a gene: 14. The CDR3 spans 15 residues.

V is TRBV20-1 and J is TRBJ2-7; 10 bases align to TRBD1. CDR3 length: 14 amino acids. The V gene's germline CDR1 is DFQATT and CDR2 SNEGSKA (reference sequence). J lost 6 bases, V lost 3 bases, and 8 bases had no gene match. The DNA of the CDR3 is TGCAGTGCTAGGACCGGGACAGGGGTTACCGAGCAGTACGTC. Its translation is CSARTGTGVTEQYV.